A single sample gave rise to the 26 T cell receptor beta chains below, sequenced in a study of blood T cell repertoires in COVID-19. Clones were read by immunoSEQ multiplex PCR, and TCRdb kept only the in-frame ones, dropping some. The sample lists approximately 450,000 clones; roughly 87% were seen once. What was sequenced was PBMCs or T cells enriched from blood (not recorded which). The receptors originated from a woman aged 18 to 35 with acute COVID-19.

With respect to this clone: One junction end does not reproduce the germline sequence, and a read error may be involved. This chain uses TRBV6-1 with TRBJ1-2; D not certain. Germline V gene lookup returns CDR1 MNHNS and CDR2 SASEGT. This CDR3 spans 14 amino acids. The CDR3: CASREGGTNYGYTF. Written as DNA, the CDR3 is TGTGCCAGCAGGGAAGGAGGGACTAACTATGGCTACACCTTC.

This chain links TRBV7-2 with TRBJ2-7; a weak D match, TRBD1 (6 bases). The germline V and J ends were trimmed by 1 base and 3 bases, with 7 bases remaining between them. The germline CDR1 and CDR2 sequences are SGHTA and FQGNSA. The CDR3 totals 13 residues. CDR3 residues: CASSLGQDYEQYF. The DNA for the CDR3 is TGTGCCAGCAGCTTAGGACAGGACTACGAGCAGTACTTC.

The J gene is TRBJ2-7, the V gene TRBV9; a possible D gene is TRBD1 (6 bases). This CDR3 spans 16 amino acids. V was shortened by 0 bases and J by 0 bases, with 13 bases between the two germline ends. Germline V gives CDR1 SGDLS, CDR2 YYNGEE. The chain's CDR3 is CASSVGAGVGSYEQYF. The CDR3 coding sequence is TGTGCCAGCAGCGTAGGGGCAGGGGTGGGCTCCTACGAGCAGTACTTC.

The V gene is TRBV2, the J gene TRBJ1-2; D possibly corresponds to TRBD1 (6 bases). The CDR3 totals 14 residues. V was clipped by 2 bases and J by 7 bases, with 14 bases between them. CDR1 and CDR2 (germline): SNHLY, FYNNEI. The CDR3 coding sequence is TGTGCCAGCAGTGAATATGGACAGTATGGTGGCTACACCTTC. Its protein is CASSEYGQYGGYTF.

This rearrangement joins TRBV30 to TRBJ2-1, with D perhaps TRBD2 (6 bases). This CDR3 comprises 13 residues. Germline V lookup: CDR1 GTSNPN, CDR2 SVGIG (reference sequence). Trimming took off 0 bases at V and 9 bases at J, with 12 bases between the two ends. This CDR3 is CAWSVITGVEQFF. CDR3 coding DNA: TGTGCCTGGAGTGTAATAACGGGAGTTGAGCAGTTCTTC. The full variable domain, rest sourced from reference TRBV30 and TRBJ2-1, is SQTIHQWPATLVQPVGSPLSLECTVEGTSNPNLYWYRQAAGRGLQLLFYSVGIGQISSEVPQNLSASRPQDRQFILSSKKLLLSDSGFYLCAWSVITGVEQFFGPGTRLTVL.

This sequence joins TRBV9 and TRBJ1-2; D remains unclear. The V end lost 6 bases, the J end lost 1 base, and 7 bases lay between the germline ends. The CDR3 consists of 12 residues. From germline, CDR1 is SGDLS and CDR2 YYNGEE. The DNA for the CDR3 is TGTGCCAGCACTATCGGTAACTATGGCTACACCTTC. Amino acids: CASTIGNYGYTF.

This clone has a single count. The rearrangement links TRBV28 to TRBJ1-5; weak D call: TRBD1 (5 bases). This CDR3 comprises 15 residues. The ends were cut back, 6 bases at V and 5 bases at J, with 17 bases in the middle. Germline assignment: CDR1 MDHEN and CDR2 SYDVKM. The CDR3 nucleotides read TGTGCCAGCAGATCCGGGACTCTGAGCCATCAGCCCCAGCATTTT. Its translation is CASRSGTLSHQPQHF.

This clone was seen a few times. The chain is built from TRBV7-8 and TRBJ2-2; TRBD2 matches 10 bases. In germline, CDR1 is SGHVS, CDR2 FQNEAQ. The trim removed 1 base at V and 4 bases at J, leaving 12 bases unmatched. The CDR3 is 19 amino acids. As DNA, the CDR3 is TGTGCCAGCAGCTTAGGACAGGGCCGACTAGCGGGTTCCACCGGGGAGCTGTTTTTT. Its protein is CASSLGQGRLAGSTGELFF.

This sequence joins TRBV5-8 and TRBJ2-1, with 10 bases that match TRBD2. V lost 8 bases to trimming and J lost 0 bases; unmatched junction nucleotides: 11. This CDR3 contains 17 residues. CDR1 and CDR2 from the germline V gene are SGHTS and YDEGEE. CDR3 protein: CASGTLAGLSSYNEQFF. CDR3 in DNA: TGTGCCAGTGGAACACTAGCGGGGCTTAGCTCCTACAATGAGCAGTTCTTC.

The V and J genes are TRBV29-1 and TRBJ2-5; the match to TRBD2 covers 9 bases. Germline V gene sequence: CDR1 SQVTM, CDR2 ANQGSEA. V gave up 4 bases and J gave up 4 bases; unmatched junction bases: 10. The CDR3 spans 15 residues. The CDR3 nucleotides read TGCAGCGTTGCCCGACTAGCGGTAACGGGAGAGACCCAGTACTTC. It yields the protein CSVARLAVTGETQYF.

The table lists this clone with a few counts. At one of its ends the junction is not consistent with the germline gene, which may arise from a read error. CDR3 protein: CARSEERGPLF. In DNA form, the CDR3 reads TGTGCCAGAAGCGAAGAACGCGGTCCCCTCTTC. V and J are TRBV5-3 and TRBJ2-7; no reliable D call. TRBV5-3 is recorded as an ORF, its role being uncertain. The CDR3 has 11 residues.

CDR3 in amino acids: CASSTDRGQGEKLFF. CDR3 nucleotides: TGCGCCAGCAGCACAGACAGGGGGCAAGGTGAAAAACTGTTTTTT. The V gene is TRBV5-1, the J gene TRBJ1-4; 10 bases align to TRBD1. Germline loops: CDR1 SGHRS, CDR2 YFSETQ. V dropped 4 bases and J dropped 7; count of bases not matched to a gene: 7. The CDR3 contains 15 residues.

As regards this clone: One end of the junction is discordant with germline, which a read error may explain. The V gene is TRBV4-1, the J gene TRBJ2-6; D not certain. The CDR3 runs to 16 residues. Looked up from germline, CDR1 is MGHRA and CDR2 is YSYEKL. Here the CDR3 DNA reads TGCGCAAGCACCCGCGGTGACGGCTCTGGGGCCAACGTCCTGACTTTC. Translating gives CASTRGDGSGANVLTF.

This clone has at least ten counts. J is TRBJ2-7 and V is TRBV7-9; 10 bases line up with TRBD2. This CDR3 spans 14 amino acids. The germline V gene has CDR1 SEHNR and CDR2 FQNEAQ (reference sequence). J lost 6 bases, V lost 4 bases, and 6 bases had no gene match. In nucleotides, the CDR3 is TGTGCCAGCAGCTCCGCCGGGACTAGCGCCGAGCAGTACTTC. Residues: CASSSAGTSAEQYF.

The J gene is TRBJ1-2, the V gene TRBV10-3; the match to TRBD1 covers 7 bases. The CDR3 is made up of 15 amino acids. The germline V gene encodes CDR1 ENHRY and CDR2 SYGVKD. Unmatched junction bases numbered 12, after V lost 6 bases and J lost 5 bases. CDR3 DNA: TGTGCCATCAGCCCCAGGTCGACAGGGACTTATGGCTACACCTTC. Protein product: CAISPRSTGTYGYTF.

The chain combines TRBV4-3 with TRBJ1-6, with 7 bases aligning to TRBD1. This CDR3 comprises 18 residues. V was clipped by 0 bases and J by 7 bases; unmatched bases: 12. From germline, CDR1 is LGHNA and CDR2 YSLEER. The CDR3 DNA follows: TGCGCCAGCAGCCAAGAATTCAGCCTCGGGACAGCAAATTCACCCCTCCACTTT. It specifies CASSQEFSLGTANSPLHF.

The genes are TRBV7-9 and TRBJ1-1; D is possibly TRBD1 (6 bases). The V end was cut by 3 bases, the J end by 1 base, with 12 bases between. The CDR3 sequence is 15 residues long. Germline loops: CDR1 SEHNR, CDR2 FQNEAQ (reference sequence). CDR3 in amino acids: CASSFFLGQNTEAFF. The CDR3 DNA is TGTGCCAGCAGCTTTTTTTTGGGACAGAACACTGAAGCTTTCTTT.

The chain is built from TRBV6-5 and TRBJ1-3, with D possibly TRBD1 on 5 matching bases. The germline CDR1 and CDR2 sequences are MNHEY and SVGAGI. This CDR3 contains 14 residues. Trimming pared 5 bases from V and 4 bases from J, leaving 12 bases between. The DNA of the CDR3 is TGTGCCAGCAGTCAGGGAATGTACGGAAACACCATATATTTT. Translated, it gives CASSQGMYGNTIYF.

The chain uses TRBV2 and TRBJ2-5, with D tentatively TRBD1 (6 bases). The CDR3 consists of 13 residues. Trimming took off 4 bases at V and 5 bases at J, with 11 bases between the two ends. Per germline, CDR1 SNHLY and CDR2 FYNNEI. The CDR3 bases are TGTGCCAGCAGTGCGAAAAGGGGGGAGACCCAGTACTTC. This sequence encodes CASSAKRGETQYF.

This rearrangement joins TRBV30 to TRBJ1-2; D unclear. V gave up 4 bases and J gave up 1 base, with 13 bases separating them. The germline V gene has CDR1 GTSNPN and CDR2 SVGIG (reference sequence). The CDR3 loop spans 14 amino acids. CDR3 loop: CAWKLGPDNYGYTF. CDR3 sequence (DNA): TGTGCCTGGAAGCTAGGTCCGGATAACTATGGCTACACCTTC.

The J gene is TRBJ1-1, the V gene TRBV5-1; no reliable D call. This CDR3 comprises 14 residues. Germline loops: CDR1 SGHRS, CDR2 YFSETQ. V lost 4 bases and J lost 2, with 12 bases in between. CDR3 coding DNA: TGCGCCAGCAGCCCGGTCCCGCCTAACACTGAAGCTTTCTTT. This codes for CASSPVPPNTEAFF.

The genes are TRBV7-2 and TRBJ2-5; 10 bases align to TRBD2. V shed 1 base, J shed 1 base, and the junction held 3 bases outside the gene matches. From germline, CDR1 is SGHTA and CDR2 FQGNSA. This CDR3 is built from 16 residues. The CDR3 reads CASSLEGLAVQETQYF. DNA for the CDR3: TGTGCCAGCAGCTTAGAAGGACTAGCGGTCCAAGAGACCCAGTACTTC.

In nucleotides, the CDR3 is TGCAGCGGAATCGGGGGGGATGAAAAACTGTTTTTT. Translated, it gives CSGIGGDEKLFF. This chain joins TRBV29-1 and TRBJ1-4; the D gene is possibly TRBD1 (5 bases). V lost 7 bases, J lost 6 bases, and 12 bases lay in between. This CDR3 contains 12 residues. In germline, CDR1 is SQVTM, CDR2 ANQGSEA.

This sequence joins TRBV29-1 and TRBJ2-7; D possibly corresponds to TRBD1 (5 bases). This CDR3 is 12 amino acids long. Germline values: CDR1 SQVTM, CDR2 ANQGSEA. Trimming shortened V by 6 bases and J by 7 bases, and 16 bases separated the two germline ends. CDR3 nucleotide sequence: TGCAGCGTCACAGGTCCTTTGGGAGAGCAGTACTTC. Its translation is CSVTGPLGEQYF.

The CDR3 DNA reads TGTGCCATCACCCCACGGACTAGCGAATTTAATGAGCAGTTCTTC. Its translation: CAITPRTSEFNEQFF. This rearrangement joins TRBV10-3 to TRBJ2-1; 9 bases agree with TRBD2. From germline, CDR1 is ENHRY and CDR2 SYGVKD. The CDR3 has 15 amino acids. Trimming took 7 bases from V and 7 from J; bases not matched to a gene: 11.

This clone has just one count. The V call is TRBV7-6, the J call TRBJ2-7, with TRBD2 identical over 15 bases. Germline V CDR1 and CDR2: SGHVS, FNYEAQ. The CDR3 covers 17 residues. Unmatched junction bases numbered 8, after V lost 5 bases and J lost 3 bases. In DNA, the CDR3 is TGTGCCAGCAGCCAGGGACTAGCGGGGGGCCGCCTCTACGAGCAGTACTTC. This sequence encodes CASSQGLAGGRLYEQYF. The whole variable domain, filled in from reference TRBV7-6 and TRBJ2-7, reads GAGVSQSPRYKVTKRGQDVALRCDPISGHVSLYWYRQALGQGPEFLTYFNYEAQQDKSGLPNDRFSAERPEGSISTLTIQRTEQRDSAMYRCASSQGLAGGRLYEQYFGPGTRLTVT.